This passage covers 8 T cell receptor beta chains from one sample sequenced in a study of T cells in Graves' hyperthyroidism and ophthalmopathy. TCR beta CDR3 region amplification was performed from RNA transcripts. The TCR CDR3 was amplified in a first-round RT-PCR using the HTBI primer set. TCRdb re-derived calls from the multiplex PCR reads in MiXCR, one entry per CDR3 protein. Found here are 250,000 to 300,000 distinct CDR3 sequences, around 15% of them singletons; the top ten hold 30% to 35%. The sequenced material came from blood. The receptor set was obtained from a woman between 45 and 65 years old with Graves' hyperthyroidism that later progressed to Graves' ophthalmopathy.

This clonotype was seen at least ten times. The chain links TRBV28 to TRBJ1-3; D is unresolved. The germline V gene has CDR1 MDHEN and CDR2 SYDVKM. Trimming removed 6 bases from V and 8 bases from J, with 11 bases in between. The CDR3 covers 12 residues. The CDR3 bases are TGTGCCAGCAGCCCCCCCAGTTACACCATATATTTT. Translating gives CASSPPSYTIYF.

This clonotype was observed many times. V usage is TRBV5-6 and J usage is TRBJ2-7, with a tentative D call TRBD2 (5 bases). There are 14 residues in the CDR3. The germline V gene has CDR1 SGHDT and CDR2 YYEEEE. V gave up 0 bases and J gave up 6 bases, with 13 bases separating them. In DNA form, the CDR3 reads TGTGCCAGCAGCTTGGCCGGACGGGAAGGCGAGCAGTACTTC. Amino acid sequence: CASSLAGREGEQYF.

This clonotype turned up a few times. Possible read error: a much larger clone is one base away. The V and J genes are TRBV28 and TRBJ1-2; D unclear. The length of the CDR3 is 12 residues. CDR1 and CDR2 (germline): MDHEN, SYDVKM. The CDR3 DNA reads as TGTGCCAGCAGTTTAATGTATTCGGGCTACGCCTTC. Amino acids: CASSLMYSGYAF.

This clonotype has at least ten counts. The chain carries TRBV5-1 and TRBJ1-5; 10 nucleotides match TRBD1. Per the germline V gene, CDR1 is SGHRS and CDR2 is YFSETQ. The CDR3 spans 15 residues. With 3 bases clipped from V and 7 bases from J, the junction kept 7 bases outside the gene matches. CDR3 coding DNA: TGCGCCAGCAGCTACGGGACAGGGGAGTTCCAGCCCCAGCATTTT. It encodes CASSYGTGEFQPQHF.

This clonotype was detected ten times or more. The chain recombines TRBV29-1 with TRBJ1-2; the D is unclear. The CDR3 loop spans 11 amino acids. Between the trimmed V and J ends, which lost 4 bases and 6 bases, there was a span of 9 bases. CDR1 and CDR2 (germline): SQVTM, ANQGSEA. The CDR3 coding sequence is TGCAGCGTTGGGACGATAGATGGCTACACCTTC. Its protein product is CSVGTIDGYTF.

Ten or more counts support this clonotype. The chain uses TRBV12-3 or TRBV12-4 and TRBJ1-5; no clear D gene. The CDR3 has 14 residues. Trimming pared 6 bases from V and 1 base from J, leaving 10 bases between. Written as DNA, the CDR3 is TGTGCCAGCAGCCACCAAGGAAGCAATCAGCCCCAGCATTTT. It is translated as CASSHQGSNQPQHF.

This chain joins TRBV19 and TRBJ2-1; 7 bases agree with TRBD2. After removal of 5 bases from V and 12 bases from J, the junction contained 10 bases not matched to a gene. Germline lookup yields CDR1 LNHDA and CDR2 SQIVND (reference sequence). CDR3 size: 13 residues. The CDR3 here is CASSGEGLGAQFF. CDR3 sequence (DNA): TGTGCCAGTAGTGGGGAGGGCCTAGGGGCGCAGTTCTTC.

A few counts support this clonotype. The chain uses TRBV19 and TRBJ1-1, with 11 bases lining up with TRBD1. Trimming removed 3 bases from V and 0 bases from J; junction bases left unmatched: 12. CDR1 and CDR2 from the germline V gene are LNHDA and SQIVND (reference sequence). The CDR3 length is 19 residues. The CDR3 nucleotides read TGTGCCAGTAGTATCGGTTGGCGGGACAGGGGGGCCATGAACACTGAAGCTTTCTTT. Protein: CASSIGWRDRGAMNTEAFF.